This TCR beta chain derives from a study of cytomegalovirus exposure and HLA in healthy donors. Primers for the PCR totalled 60 Vbeta and 13 Jbeta. Repertoires were generated with immunoSEQ multiplex PCR, while TCRdb's copy carries only in-frame clones and drops some. Counted here are some 130,000 clones, about 80% occurring once; the ten biggest clones make up approximately 0.93%. The CDR3 covers 15 residues. The V gene end was trimmed by 6 bases and the J gene end by 2 bases; junction bases not matched to a gene: 10. The germline V gene encodes CDR1 ENHRY and CDR2 SYGVKD. Sequencing input: PBMCs. The sequence came from a human donor in good health. The chain joins TRBV10-3 to TRBJ2-7, with TRBD1 matching 7 bases. CDR3 in DNA: TGTGCCATCAGAGCCCGGACAGGTATACCCTACGAGCAGTACTTC. It encodes CAIRARTGIPYEQYF.